This entry lists 21 T cell receptor beta chains sequenced from one sample in a study of OX40 agonist ivuxolimab in advanced cancers. Clones were sequenced by immunoSEQ multiplex PCR, and TCRdb holds only the in-frame ones, with some missing. The sample consists of tens of thousands of clones, roughly 90% of them appearing once. The source was CD4+ or CD8+ T cells sorted from blood, collected in a trial of the OX40 agonist ivuxolimab. These receptors were collected from an adult with an advanced solid tumor such as melanoma, head and neck, liver or kidney cancer.

The chain employs TRBV11-2 and TRBJ2-7; a possible D gene is TRBD2 (5 bases). V shed 3 bases and J shed 3 bases, with 15 bases lying between them. Germline CDR1 SGHAT, CDR2 FQNNGV. The CDR3 totals 15 residues. CDR3 coding DNA: TGTGCCAGCAGCTTCACCCAGTCGGGGTTCTACGAGCAGTACTTC. Protein product: CASSFTQSGFYEQYF.

V gene TRBV6-5 combines with J gene TRBJ1-5; TRBD1 agrees at 9 bases. The CDR3 has 14 residues. The V segment lost 5 bases and the J segment 6 bases; nucleotides outside the gene matches: 5. Germline loops: CDR1 MNHEY, CDR2 SVGAGI. In nucleotides, the CDR3 is TGTGCCAGCAGTCTTACAGGGGGCAGTCAGCCCCAGCATTTT. Translating it yields CASSLTGGSQPQHF.

This chain joins TRBV27 and TRBJ2-7; TRBD1 aligns across 10 bases. The V segment lost 0 bases and the J segment 1 base; nucleotides outside the gene matches: 3. This CDR3 is built from 16 residues. Germline lookup yields CDR1 MNHEY and CDR2 SMNVEV (reference sequence). The CDR3 region has the DNA TGTGCCAGCAGTTTATCGAGGGGACAGGGGTCCTACGAGCAGTACTTC. Amino acid sequence: CASSLSRGQGSYEQYF.

The genes are TRBV7-2 and TRBJ2-7; 10 bases line up with TRBD2. CDR1 is SGHTA and CDR2 is FQGNSA in the germline V gene. The CDR3 consists of 14 residues. J gave up 1 base and V 4 bases, and 1 base lay outside the gene matches. In DNA form, the CDR3 reads TGTGCCAGCAGCTCAGCGGGAGGGTCCTACGAGCAGTACTTC. Translating it yields CASSSAGGSYEQYF.

This chain uses TRBV19 with TRBJ2-5; 9 bases align to TRBD1. The CDR3 consists of 16 residues. Germline values: CDR1 LNHDA, CDR2 SQIVND (reference sequence). V lost 5 bases and J lost 5; bases outside the gene matches: 12. This CDR3 reads CASSARDREAWETQYF. DNA of the CDR3: TGTGCCAGTAGTGCCCGGGACAGGGAAGCGTGGGAGACCCAGTACTTC.

The V gene is TRBV18, the J gene TRBJ2-5; D is unclear. The ends were cut back, 4 bases at V and 5 bases at J, with 5 bases in the middle. This CDR3 comprises 11 residues. Looked up from germline, CDR1 is KGHSH and CDR2 is LQKENI. The CDR3 DNA reads as TGTGCCAGCTCACGAAGGGAGACCCAGTACTTC. It yields the protein CASSRRETQYF.

This chain joins TRBV30 and TRBJ1-4, with D uncertain. Germline V gives CDR1 GTSNPN, CDR2 SVGIG (reference sequence). V lost 1 base and J 0 bases, leaving 6 bases between the germline ends. CDR3 length: 14 residues. DNA for the CDR3: TGTGCCTGGAGTGGCGGAGCAACTAATGAAAAACTGTTTTTT. Translating gives CAWSGGATNEKLFF. The complete variable domain, with remaining parts taken from reference TRBV30 and TRBJ1-4, reads SQTIHQWPATLVQPVGSPLSLECTVEGTSNPNLYWYRQAAGRGLQLLFYSVGIGQISSEVPQNLSASRPQDRQFILSSKKLLLSDSGFYLCAWSGGATNEKLFFGSGTQLSVL.

CDR3: CASSLEARNEQFF. CDR3 bases: TGTGCCAGCAGCTTGGAAGCGAGAAATGAGCAGTTCTTC. The chain couples TRBV5-5 to TRBJ2-1; unclear D gene. CDR1 and CDR2 (germline): SGHKS, YYEKEE (reference sequence). V shed 0 bases and J shed 7 bases, with 8 bases lying between them. The CDR3 covers 13 residues.

This clone occurred a few times. The rearrangement uses TRBV29-1 and TRBJ1-1; D is unresolved. From germline, CDR1 is SQVTM and CDR2 ANQGSEA. V was cut by 5 bases and J by 7 bases, with 11 bases left in between. This CDR3 has 11 residues. In DNA form, the CDR3 reads TGCAGCGTTCGTCCCGAGAATGAAGCTTTCTTT. Encoded protein: CSVRPENEAFF. Drawing the rest from reference TRBV29-1 and TRBJ1-1, the complete variable domain is SAVISQKPSRDICQRGTSLTIQCQVDSQVTMMFWYRQQPGQSLTLIATANQGSEATYESGFVIDKFPISRPNLTFSTLTVSNMSPEDSSIYLCSVRPENEAFFGQGTRLTVV.

J is TRBJ1-3 and V is TRBV4-3; 9 bases agree with TRBD1. Germline V CDR1 and CDR2: LGHNA, YSLEER. This CDR3 region has 19 residues. Losses at the gene ends were 4 bases for V and 0 bases for J; bases not matched to a gene: 13. CDR3 DNA: TGCGCCAGCAGCCGACTTTCCCAGACAGGGGGTTACTCTGGAAACACCATATATTTT. This gives the protein CASSRLSQTGGYSGNTIYF.

V and J are TRBV5-1 and TRBJ2-5, with D perhaps assigned TRBD1 or TRBD2 (5 bases each). CDR1 is SGHRS, CDR2 YFSETQ, per germline. The CDR3 spans 15 residues. The V end was cut by 4 bases, the J end by 3 bases, with 16 bases between. The CDR3, as DNA: TGCGCCAGCAGCAATCCCCGGGACCCGAAAGAGACCCAGTACTTC. This gives the protein CASSNPRDPKETQYF. The whole variable domain, filled in from reference TRBV5-1 and TRBJ2-5, reads KAGVTQTPRYLIKTRGQQVTLSCSPISGHRSVSWYQQTPGQGLQFLFEYFSETQRNKGNFPGRFSGRQFSNSRSEMNVSTLELGDSALYLCASSNPRDPKETQYFGPGTRLLVL.

This chain uses TRBV7-9 with TRBJ1-2; TRBD1 aligns across 10 bases. The CDR3 length is 15 residues. J gave up 8 bases and V 0 bases, and 6 bases lay outside the gene matches. Germline-derived CDR1 and CDR2 are SEHNR and FQNEAQ (reference sequence). CDR3: CASSLASRDRGGYTF. DNA of the CDR3: TGTGCCAGCAGCTTAGCCTCCCGGGACAGGGGCGGCTACACCTTC.

The chain has TRBV30 and TRBJ1-5; D uncertain. The CDR3 is 15 residues long. Germline values: CDR1 GTSNPN, CDR2 SVGIG (reference sequence). Trimming removed 1 base from V and 0 bases from J, with 10 bases in between. CDR3 DNA: TGTGCCTGGAGTGAAGGAGCGGTTAGCAATCAGCCCCAGCATTTT. The encoded protein is CAWSEGAVSNQPQHF.

The rearrangement links TRBV4-1 to TRBJ2-1, with TRBD2 matching 14 bases. The CDR3 is made up of 18 amino acids. The V segment lost 4 bases and the J segment 1 base; nucleotides outside the gene matches: 6. CDR1 MGHRA and CDR2 YSYEKL come from the germline V gene. CDR3 sequence reads: CASSLRLAGGPSYNEQFF. The CDR3 nucleotides are TGCGCCAGCAGCCTCCGACTAGCGGGAGGGCCTTCCTACAATGAGCAGTTCTTC.

This rearrangement joins TRBV5-1 to TRBJ2-7, with a possible D match to TRBD2 (5 bases). The CDR3 extends over 15 amino acids. Germline V CDR1 and CDR2: SGHRS, YFSETQ. Trimming removed 2 bases from V and 2 bases from J, with 14 bases in between. The CDR3 bases are TGCGCCAGCAGCTTACTCCCTAAGCGGACCTACGAGCAGTACTTC. It translates to CASSLLPKRTYEQYF. Using reference TRBV5-1 and TRBJ2-7 for the parts outside the CDR3, the full variable domain is KAGVTQTPRYLIKTRGQQVTLSCSPISGHRSVSWYQQTPGQGLQFLFEYFSETQRNKGNFPGRFSGRQFSNSRSEMNVSTLELGDSALYLCASSLLPKRTYEQYFGPGTRLTVT.

The rearrangement joins TRBV7-2 to TRBJ2-1, with D perhaps TRBD2 (6 bases). This CDR3 contains 14 residues. The V end was cut by 2 bases, the J end by 10 bases, with 15 bases between. Germline assignment: CDR1 SGHTA and CDR2 FQGNSA. CDR3 loop: CASSLIGRIEEQFF. In DNA form, the CDR3 reads TGTGCCAGCAGCTTAATCGGGAGAATTGAGGAGCAGTTCTTC.

V gene TRBV28 combines with J gene TRBJ1-2; D unclear. Germline CDR1 reads MDHEN; CDR2 reads SYDVKM. Trimming took 2 bases from V and 6 from J, leaving 4 bases between them. The CDR3 spans 11 residues. The CDR3 loop reads CASSLTDGYTF. CDR3 DNA sequence: TGTGCCAGCAGTTTAACGGATGGCTACACCTTC.

The chain has TRBV29-1 and TRBJ2-2; a weak D match, TRBD2 (5 bases). This CDR3 region has 12 residues. Germline V gives CDR1 SQVTM, CDR2 ANQGSEA. With 6 bases removed from V and 7 bases from J, the gap between germline ends came to 12 bases. CDR3 sequence reads: CSVTTRGGELFF. CDR3 sequence (DNA): TGCAGCGTGACCACCCGGGGCGGGGAGCTGTTTTTT.

This clone was observed a single time. The chain is built from TRBV19 and TRBJ2-1, with no clear D. The CDR3 extends over 15 amino acids. Germline V lookup: CDR1 LNHDA, CDR2 SQIVND (reference sequence). V lost 1 base and J 0 bases, leaving 7 bases between the germline ends. Here the CDR3 reads CASSIVDSSYNEQFF. The CDR3 nucleotides read TGTGCCAGTAGTATAGTAGACTCCTCCTACAATGAGCAGTTCTTC.

The rearrangement joins TRBV10-3 to TRBJ2-5, with D possibly being TRBD2 (6 bases). TRBJ2-7 explains the end of the DNA better; the J call may be wrong. Germline lookup yields CDR1 ENHRY and CDR2 SYGVKD. This CDR3 is built from 11 residues. The CDR3 region is CAISPGGEQYF. CDR3 DNA: TGTGCCATCAGTCCCGGGGGCGAGCAGTACTTC.

V gene TRBV7-2 combines with J gene TRBJ2-1, with D perhaps assigned TRBD1 or TRBD2 (5 bases each). Germline V lookup: CDR1 SGHTA, CDR2 FQGNSA. Trimming stripped 3 bases from V and 3 bases from J, with 12 bases between. The CDR3 has 15 residues. CDR3 protein: CASSLGRAGYNEQFF. As DNA, the CDR3 is TGTGCCAGCAGCTTGGGGCGGGCGGGCTACAATGAGCAGTTCTTC.